One TCR beta chain is described in this entry. Its antigen is undetermined. Extraction of RNA preceded its reverse transcription into cDNA, which served as the sequencing template. Assay: immunoSEQ multiplex PCR; the TCRdb copy retains only in-frame clones and omits some. The sample holds 150,000 or so clones; under 70% are singletons and the top ten take over 0.85%. The source of the sample is a study of CD8+ T cells in alopecia areata. Overall study results and limits: Although TCR sharing was seen in mice, sharing across patients was less clear, possibly for HLA-related reasons.

Treatment noted: oral pan-JAK inhibitor, 5-10 mg twice daily. Researchers gathered lesional scalp punch biopsies and peripheral blood from patients with alopecia areata. Cell sorting was applied to PBMCs, and CD4+ and CD8+ T cells were collected. The CDR3 runs to 11 residues. Between the trimmed V and J ends, which lost 9 bases and 1 base, there was a span of 6 bases. Germline CDR1 is SNHLY and CDR2 is FYNNEI. Sequencing was performed on CD4+ T cells sorted from blood, taken at week 4, from a patient treated with tofacitinib. The TCR was taken from a human donor with alopecia areata. This sequence joins TRBV2 and TRBJ1-2; D ambiguous. CDR3 nucleotide sequence: TGTGCCAGGACCGGTAACTATGGCTACACCTTC. Translation gives CARTGNYGYTF.